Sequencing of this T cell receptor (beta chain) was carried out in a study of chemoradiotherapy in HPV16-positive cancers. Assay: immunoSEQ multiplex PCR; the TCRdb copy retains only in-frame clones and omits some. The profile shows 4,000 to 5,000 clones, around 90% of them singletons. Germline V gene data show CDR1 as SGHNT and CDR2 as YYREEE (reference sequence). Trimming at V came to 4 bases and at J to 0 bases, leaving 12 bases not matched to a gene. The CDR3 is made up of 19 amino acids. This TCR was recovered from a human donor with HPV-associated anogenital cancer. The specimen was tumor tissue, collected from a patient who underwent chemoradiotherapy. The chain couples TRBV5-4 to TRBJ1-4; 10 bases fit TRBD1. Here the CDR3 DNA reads TGTGCCAGCAGCGCCGGAGGGACAGGGGTCCTTACAACTAATGAAAAACTGTTTTTT. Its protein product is CASSAGGTGVLTTNEKLFF.